A selection of T cell receptor beta chains follows, all from one sample in a study of cytomegalovirus exposure and HLA in healthy donors. Libraries were prepared by immunoSEQ multiplex PCR; TCRdb keeps only in-frame clonotypes and omits some of them. Counted here are approximately 290,000 clones, 80% occurring once; the ten biggest clones make up approximately 0.3%. Sequencing was performed on PBMCs. The receptors were sampled from a girl aged 2 to 9 in good health and CMV-seronegative. Each CDR3 is given with its conserved first and last residue. The D gene is left open where the match is weak. For some rows the clone size is stated as once, few or many, or as a class when expanded; others skip it.

TRBJ1-1	.	TRBV28	.	CASSRRIWNTEAFF	TGTGCCAGCAGTAGGCGGATATGGAACACTGAAGCTTTCTTT
TRBJ1-6	.	TRBV27	.	CASSFEFSYNSPLHF	TGTGCCAGCAGTTTCGAGTTCTCCTATAATTCACCCCTCCACTTT
TRBJ1-1	once	TRBV29-1	.	CSVGGIEAFF	TGCAGCGTTGGCGGTATTGAAGCTTTCTTT
TRBJ2-7	.	TRBV5-1	TRBD2	CASSSTGTSGEQYF	TGCGCCAGCAGCAGCACCGGGACTAGCGGCGAGCAGTACTTC
TRBJ1-1	.	TRBV29-1	TRBD1	CSFSQGEWTEAFF	TGCAGCTTCTCACAGGGGGAGTGGACTGAAGCTTTCTTT
TRBJ2-1	.	TRBV21-1	.	CASSPGGISGAGYNEQFF	TGTGCCAGCAGCCCAGGAGGGATTAGCGGGGCGGGTTACAATGAGCAGTTCTTC
TRBJ1-4	.	TRBV5-5	.	CASSQYFLRGEKLFF	TGTGCCAGCAGCCAATACTTCCTTAGGGGTGAAAAACTGTTTTTT
TRBJ1-5	once	TRBV6-5	TRBD1	CASKLTGGSNQPQHF	TGTGCCAGCAAACTAACAGGGGGTAGCAATCAGCCCCAGCATTTT
TRBJ2-7	.	TRBV4-2	TRBD2	CASSQEVALAGAYYEQYF	TGTGCCAGCAGCCAAGAGGTTGCACTAGCGGGAGCTTACTACGAGCAGTACTTC
TRBJ2-5	.	TRBV21-1	.	CASSGTSGVPLETQYF	TGTGCCAGCAGCGGAACTAGCGGGGTCCCTCTTGAGACCCAGTACTTC
TRBJ1-1	.	TRBV29-1	.	CSVVRAGRTEAFF	TGCAGCGTTGTAAGGGCAGGGAGGACTGAAGCTTTCTTT
TRBJ1-5	.	TRBV10-2	TRBD1	CASSPQGAHQPQHF	TGCGCCAGCAGCCCACAGGGGGCCCACCAGCCCCAGCATTTT
TRBJ2-5	once	TRBV2	.	CASSEETSKETQYF	TGTGCCAGCAGTGAAGAAACTAGTAAAGAGACCCAGTACTTC
TRBJ2-1	.	TRBV28	.	CASNPDFGSGQQYNEQFF	TGTGCCAGCAATCCGGACTTCGGGAGTGGCCAGCAGTACAATGAGCAGTTCTTC
TRBJ2-1	.	TRBV27	.	CASSFRGYNEQFF	TGTGCCAGCAGTTTTCGAGGGTACAATGAGCAGTTCTTC
TRBJ2-7	.	TRBV29-1	TRBD1	CSVEVTDRAGSYEQYF	TGCAGCGTTGAAGTTACGGACAGGGCTGGATCCTACGAGCAGTACTTC
TRBJ1-1	.	TRBV29-1	.	CSVEAQGGNTEAFF	TGCAGCGTTGAAGCCCAGGGTGGGAACACTGAAGCTTTCTTT
TRBJ2-1	.	TRBV27	TRBD2	CASSGLAGVYNEQFF	TGTGCCAGCAGTGGACTAGCGGGAGTCTACAATGAGCAGTTCTTC
TRBJ1-5	.	TRBV15	TRBD1	CATSSKGQLNQPQHF	TGTGCCACCAGCAGTAAGGGACAGCTGAATCAGCCCCAGCATTTT
TRBJ1-2	once	TRBV2	.	CASSVRGSYTF	TGTGCCAGCAGTGTTCGCGGGAGCTACACCTTC
TRBJ1-4	.	TRBV23-1	.	CASGPLGADEKLFF	TGCGCCAGCGGGCCTCTGGGGGCGGACGAAAAACTGTTTTTT
TRBJ2-1	.	TRBV10-1	.	CASSASSSSYNEQFF	TGCGCCAGCAGCGCCTCGTCCAGCTCCTACAATGAGCAGTTCTTC
TRBJ2-7	.	TRBV28	.	CASSSSYEQYF	TGTGCCAGCAGTTCTTCCTACGAGCAGTACTTC
TRBJ1-6	.	TRBV4-1	.	CASSQRLPSSYNSPLHF	TGCGCCAGCAGCCAAAGATTGCCGAGCTCCTATAATTCACCCCTCCACTTT
TRBJ1-2	.	TRBV27	.	CASSLGTGFGGYTF	TGTGCCAGCAGTTTAGGCACAGGGTTCGGTGGCTACACCTTC
TRBJ1-1	.	TRBV18	.	CASSPRQFTEAFF	TGTGCCAGCTCACCACGACAGTTCACTGAAGCTTTCTTT
TRBJ1-2	.	TRBV2	.	CASRTSPVGVGYTF	TGTGCCAGCAGGACCAGCCCTGTGGGAGTTGGCTACACCTTC
TRBJ2-5	.	TRBV4-1	TRBD2	CASSQRTSGRAVETQYF	TGCGCCAGCAGCCAAAGGACTAGCGGGAGGGCCGTCGAGACCCAGTACTTC
TRBJ2-1	.	TRBV11-2	.	CASSELQGRGNEQFF	TGTGCCAGCAGCGAACTGCAGGGGAGAGGTAATGAGCAGTTCTTC
TRBJ2-2	once	TRBV13	.	CASSLVGHISNTGELFF	TGTGCCAGCAGCTTAGTGGGCCATATCTCGAACACCGGGGAGCTGTTTTTT
TRBJ2-7	.	TRBV29-1	TRBD1	CSVRTGGLTYEQYF	TGCAGCGTGAGGACAGGGGGCCTTACCTACGAGCAGTACTTC
TRBJ2-3	few	TRBV5-6	TRBD1	CASSFRQGSTDTQYF	TGTGCCAGCAGCTTCCGACAGGGGTCCACAGATACGCAGTATTTT
TRBJ1-2	.	TRBV9	.	CASSEQGHDYGYTF	TGTGCCAGCAGCGAGCAGGGACACGACTATGGCTACACCTTC
TRBJ1-1	few	TRBV27	.	CASRPQGFGGRAFF	TGTGCCAGCCGTCCTCAGGGCTTCGGGGGGCGAGCTTTCTTT
TRBJ1-2	.	TRBV6-5	TRBD1	CASSYSLGQFYGYTF	TGTGCCAGCAGTTACTCGCTGGGACAGTTTTATGGCTACACCTTC
TRBJ1-2	.	TRBV11-2	.	CASSKGGTDSPF	TGTGCCAGCAGCAAGGGGGGGACGGACTCACCCTTC
TRBJ2-6	few	TRBV30	.	CAWSGKQAGANVLTF	TGTGCCTGGAGTGGCAAACAGGCCGGGGCCAACGTCCTGACTTTC
TRBJ1-2	.	TRBV9	.	CASRAGRDGYTF	TGTGCCAGCAGGGCGGGTCGAGATGGCTACACCTTC
TRBJ1-5	few	TRBV28	.	CASVTAALPQHF	TGTGCCAGCGTTACAGCCGCTCTACCCCAGCATTTT
TRBJ2-7	.	TRBV6-5	.	CASSSHRAYEQYF	TGTGCCAGCAGTTCTCACAGGGCCTACGAGCAGTACTTC
TRBJ1-3	few	TRBV4-1	TRBD1	CASSPGQGVYSGNTIYF	TGCGCCAGCAGCCCTGGACAGGGGGTATACTCTGGAAACACCATATATTTT
TRBJ2-7	.	TRBV27	.	CASSHDWGDWYF	TGTGCCAGCAGCCATGACTGGGGAGATTGGTACTTC
TRBJ2-1	few	TRBV28	TRBD2	CASSSRTSGGNEQFF	TGTGCCAGCAGTTCCCGGACTAGCGGGGGCAATGAGCAGTTCTTC
TRBJ1-5	.	TRBV7-9	.	CASSADGGQPQHF	TGTGCCAGCAGTGCGGACGGGGGACAGCCCCAGCATTTT
TRBJ1-3	.	TRBV18	.	CASSPPGIFSGNTIYF	TGTGCCAGCTCACCTCCAGGGATCTTCTCTGGAAACACCATATATTTT
TRBJ2-7	.	TRBV7-2	.	CASSEGVPYEQYF	TGTGCCAGCAGCGAAGGGGTCCCCTACGAGCAGTACTTC
TRBJ2-7	.	TRBV4-1	.	CASSHFLGLAAYEQYF	TGCGCCAGCAGCCATTTCCTCGGGTTAGCCGCCTACGAGCAGTACTTC
TRBJ2-1	.	TRBV7-9	.	CASSYRRAGDNEQFF	TGTGCCAGCAGCTATAGGAGGGCCGGGGACAATGAGCAGTTCTTC
TRBJ1-2	.	TRBV28	.	CASSFGMGGYGYTF	TGTGCCAGCAGTTTTGGGATGGGGGGCTATGGCTACACCTTC
TRBJ2-7	.	TRBV7-9	TRBD2	CASSSGLARYEQYF	TGTGCCAGCAGCTCGGGACTAGCGAGGTACGAGCAGTACTTC
TRBJ1-4	.	TRBV7-9	.	CSSSFPYTGSLFF	TGTTCCAGCAGCTTTCCCTATACAGGGAGCCTGTTTTTT
TRBJ2-7	.	TRBV5-1	TRBD2	CASSLLGLAGGLEQYF	TGCGCCAGCAGCTTATTGGGACTAGCGGGAGGTTTAGAGCAGTACTTC